Below, one TCR beta chain is given with its context. The clone's antigen remains unknown. No much larger clonotype is one base removed from it; base qualities were not supplied. This specimen comes from a study of blood T cell repertoires in COVID-19 (dated by TCRdb to the early 2020s). With respect to the entire study: Collaborator samples came from the United States, Italy and Spain and covered acute and convalescent phases of COVID-19. The prospective study material was composed of cDNA or gDNA derived from T cells, B-cell-depleted T cells, or PBMCs. Deeply sampled blood TCRbeta repertoires from subjects exposed to, actively infected with, or recovered from COVID-19 were included in the dataset. A freely available public database, intended as a resource for researchers studying the immune response to SARS-CoV-2, is where the repertoires were released. The samples were drawn from two sources: the first 160 participants of the ongoing ImmuneRACE study, and some 1,300 subjects contributed by 6 global collaborators. The sample metadata nearly always contained a de-identified subject ID, COVID-19 status, age in years and sex. HLA class I and class II types, where available, came from metadata supplied by the sample provider rather than from assay-based typing.

The junction shows trimming of 1 base on V and 0 bases on J, plus 24 bases between the germline ends. CDR1 and CDR2, looked up from the germline V gene, are ENHRY and SYGVKD. Counted from cysteine to phenylalanine, this CDR3 has 20 amino acids. The retained sequence is limited to the CDR3, 60 bases, with the frame set at the first base. TCRbeta CDR3 regions were amplified from genomic DNA by means of the immunoSEQ Assay, a bias-controlled multiplex PCR. From the authors' description of their analysis: Within the assay, amplification of reference gene primers was used to estimate how many nucleated cells each sample contained. To quantify the absolute abundance of each unique TCRbeta CDR3 rearrangement, sequence reads were collapsed and filtered. For each sample, productive Simpson clonality was calculated as the square root of Simpson's diversity index across productive rearrangements. In TCRdb, the immuneACCESS table is reduced to in-frame sequences with V and J assigned. These tables do not hold every clone; where another copy was compared, an unresolved V gene accounts for under half, and the others remain unexplained. V and J calls and clone size follow that table, whereas D and trimming were derived from the DNA. Recorded for this sample are fewer than 350,000 clones; around nine tenths of them occurred a single time. Over 6% of the sample belongs to the ten largest clones.

Participants in the prospective study were enrolled through a virtual design, were aged roughly 18 to 100 years, and lived in roughly 26 United States geographic areas. Cohort assignment in the prospective study relied on participant-reported clinical history from a screening survey and a study questionnaire. ImmuneRACE Cohort 3 recovered participants were defined by two consecutive negative NP/OP PCR tests, healthcare professional clearance, or symptom resolution. In the prospective study, mobile phlebotomists collected whole blood, serum and a nasopharyngeal or oropharyngeal swab from each participant. Prospective study participants could optionally give additional blood draws and questionnaires over an approximately 2-month period. Prospective study blood samples were shipped either frozen or at room temperature before DNA extraction. Study-wide conclusions, independent of this receptor: The quantity of clinical and demographic metadata differed by source and by participant and was supplied without curation.

Sequences were obtained from PBMCs or T cells enriched from blood (not recorded which). This clonotype was obtained from a woman between 40 and 55 years old who had recovered from COVID-19. The sequence is built from TRBV10-3 and TRBJ1-2; TRBD1 is perhaps the D gene, given 6 matching bases. Read as DNA, the sequence is TGTGCCATCAGTGAGTTTATCCCTCGACAGGCCGATCCCGCTAACTATGGCTACACCTTC. It codes for CAISEFIPRQADPANYGYTF.